A single sample is the source of the 29 T cell receptor beta chains below, sequenced in a study of somatic mutations in cytotoxic T cells in rheumatoid arthritis. Sequenced by immunoSEQ multiplex PCR; TCRdb stores in-frame clones only, minus some. The data contain approximately 10,000 clones, about 81% of them singletons. Material: CD8+ T cells sorted from blood. The receptors shown here come from a woman aged 45 to 65 in good health.

This chain uses TRBV10-2 with TRBJ1-5, with D unclear. This CDR3 region has 15 residues. Germline assignment: CDR1 WSHSY and CDR2 SAAADI. The germline V and J ends were trimmed by 0 bases and 1 base, with 7 bases remaining between them. CDR3 in amino acids: CASSESPVSNQPQHF. As DNA, the CDR3 is TGCGCCAGCAGTGAGTCGCCAGTCAGCAATCAGCCCCAGCATTTT.

This chain links TRBV4-3 with TRBJ2-7; D is perhaps TRBD2 (6 bases). The CDR3 is 15 residues long. The germline CDR1 and CDR2 sequences are LGHNA and YSLEER. Trimming took 0 bases from V and 3 from J, leaving 12 bases between them. This CDR3 reads CASSQEVGGDYEQYF. For the CDR3, the DNA is TGCGCCAGCAGCCAAGAGGTAGGAGGGGACTACGAGCAGTACTTC.

This clone was seen more than once but under ten times. This chain joins TRBV4-2 and TRBJ2-7, with 7 bases fitting TRBD2. This CDR3 has 15 amino acids. J lost 4 bases, V lost 0 bases, and 6 bases had no gene match. Looked up from germline, CDR1 is LGHNA and CDR2 is YNFKEQ. CDR3 residues: CASSQDQVSGYEQYF. CDR3 DNA sequence: TGTGCCAGCAGCCAAGATCAGGTTAGCGGGTACGAGCAGTACTTC.

The chain carries TRBV11-2 and TRBJ2-7, with 7 bases identical to TRBD2. The germline V gene has CDR1 SGHAT and CDR2 FQNNGV. The CDR3 contains 14 residues. V was clipped by 6 bases and J by 6 bases; unmatched bases: 11. The CDR3 DNA reads TGTGCCAGCAGTAAAAGCGGGACTGAGTCCGAGCAGTACTTC. Its protein is CASSKSGTESEQYF.

The CDR3 sequence is CASSTGTGDTDTQYF. The DNA for the CDR3 is TGCGCCAGCAGTACCGGGACAGGGGACACAGATACGCAGTATTTT. V usage is TRBV10-1 and J usage is TRBJ2-3, with 10 bases identical to TRBD1. Germline V lookup: CDR1 WNHNN, CDR2 SYGVQD (reference sequence). This CDR3 contains 15 residues. With 5 bases clipped from V and 2 bases from J, the junction kept 4 bases outside the gene matches.

V and J are TRBV2 and TRBJ2-7; 9 positions agree with TRBD2. Germline assignment: CDR1 SNHLY and CDR2 FYNNEI. V was pared by 4 bases and J by 3 bases, with 4 bases of the junction left unmatched. The CDR3 spans 14 residues. As DNA, the CDR3 is TGTGCCAGCAGTGGCGAGACTAGCGGCTACGAGCAGTACTTC. This gives the protein CASSGETSGYEQYF.

The CDR3 DNA is TGCGCCAGCAGCCAAGAAGAAGGTCCTAGCTCCTACAATGAGCAGTTCTTC. Protein sequence: CASSQEEGPSSYNEQFF. The chain uses TRBV4-1 and TRBJ2-1; D gene unclear. Germline lookup yields CDR1 MGHRA and CDR2 YSYEKL. This CDR3 contains 17 residues. The V gene lost 0 bases and the J gene lost 0 bases, with 12 bases spanning the gap.

V and J are TRBV15 and TRBJ2-7; D is unresolved. The CDR3 length is 13 residues. The germline V gene encodes CDR1 LNHNV and CDR2 YYDKDF (reference sequence). V dropped 0 bases and J dropped 6 bases, with 9 bases sitting between them. CDR3 sequence reads: CATSRDPFVEQYF. CDR3 nucleotide sequence: TGTGCCACCAGCAGAGATCCCTTTGTCGAGCAGTACTTC.

The chain combines TRBV5-6 with TRBJ2-7, with 9 bases that match TRBD2. With V trimmed by 4 bases and J by 1 base, 3 bases remained unmatched. Germline V gives CDR1 SGHDT, CDR2 YYEEEE. CDR3 length: 14 residues. The CDR3 loop reads CASSGGGASYEQYF. The DNA of the CDR3 is TGTGCCAGCAGCGGCGGGGGGGCATCCTACGAGCAGTACTTC.

This chain connects TRBV25-1 to TRBJ2-5, with TRBD1 matching over 7 bases. The CDR3 covers 16 residues. Germline V CDR1 and CDR2: MGHDK, SYGVNS. V lost 11 bases to trimming and J lost 0 bases; unmatched junction nucleotides: 15. The chain's CDR3 is CAARGWGRGYQETQYF. In DNA form, the CDR3 reads TGTGCCGCCCGGGGATGGGGCAGGGGGTACCAAGAGACCCAGTACTTC.

A few counts support this clone. The V and J genes are TRBV5-1 and TRBJ2-7, with D perhaps matching TRBD1 (6 bases). The CDR3 runs to 14 residues. V lost 0 bases and J 7 bases, leaving 14 bases between the germline ends. Germline V CDR1 and CDR2: SGHRS, YFSETQ. The CDR3 sequence: CASSLDGQTEEQYF. The CDR3 nucleotides read TGCGCCAGCAGCTTGGATGGACAGACGGAGGAGCAGTACTTC. The whole variable domain, remainder taken from reference TRBV5-1 and TRBJ2-7, is KAGVTQTPRYLIKTRGQQVTLSCSPISGHRSVSWYQQTPGQGLQFLFEYFSETQRNKGNFPGRFSGRQFSNSRSEMNVSTLELGDSALYLCASSLDGQTEEQYFGPGTRLTVT.

The sample holds one count of this clone. The chain recombines TRBV27 with TRBJ2-6; unclear D gene. Trimming cost V 7 bases and J 3 bases, with 10 bases left between them. This CDR3 comprises 14 residues. In germline, CDR1 is MNHEY, CDR2 SMNVEV (reference sequence). The CDR3 is CASTTNLGANVLTF. The CDR3 DNA is TGTGCCAGCACCACTAATCTTGGGGCCAACGTCCTGACTTTC.

V and J are TRBV4-1 and TRBJ2-1, with D possibly TRBD1 on 8 matching bases. There are 16 residues in the CDR3. Trimming pared 4 bases from V and 0 bases from J, leaving 13 bases between. Germline V gene lookup returns CDR1 MGHRA and CDR2 YSYEKL. CDR3 sequence (DNA): TGCGCCAGCAGCCTACAGGGGGGGGTCTCCTACAATGAGCAGTTCTTC. It encodes CASSLQGGVSYNEQFF.

The rearrangement uses TRBV19 and TRBJ1-2; no reliable D call. V dropped 0 bases and J dropped 4 bases, with 9 bases sitting between them. Germline V gives CDR1 LNHDA, CDR2 SQIVND (reference sequence). The CDR3 sequence is 14 residues long. The CDR3, as DNA: TGTGCCAGTAGTATAGAGGCAGACTTCTATGGCTACACCTTC. This sequence encodes CASSIEADFYGYTF.

The rearrangement joins TRBV9 to TRBJ2-3, with 7 nucleotides matching TRBD1. The V segment lost 4 bases and the J segment 2 bases; nucleotides outside the gene matches: 7. CDR1 SGDLS and CDR2 YYNGEE come from the germline V gene. This CDR3 spans 15 amino acids. CDR3 protein: CASSLGTAHTDTQYF. DNA for the CDR3: TGTGCCAGCAGCCTAGGGACAGCACACACAGATACGCAGTATTTT.

The gene calls are TRBV19 and TRBJ2-1; D possibly corresponds to TRBD2 (6 bases). The CDR3 contains 14 residues. V was clipped by 0 bases and J by 7 bases, with 10 bases between them. Germline CDR1 and CDR2: LNHDA and SQIVND (reference sequence). Here the CDR3 reads CASSIDLGGNEQFF. CDR3 DNA sequence: TGTGCCAGTAGTATAGATCTGGGGGGTAATGAGCAGTTCTTC.

The V call is TRBV6-1, the J call TRBJ2-3; 9 bases agree with TRBD1. The CDR3 sequence is 12 residues long. Germline lookup yields CDR1 MNHNS and CDR2 SASEGT. J was trimmed by 11 bases and V by 6 bases; bases with no gene match: 6. CDR3 protein: CASRYRGLEQYF. The DNA for the CDR3 is TGTGCCAGCAGGTACAGGGGGCTGGAGCAGTATTTT.

The chain couples TRBV7-2 to TRBJ2-3; 13 positions agree with TRBD2. The V gene end was trimmed by 3 bases and the J gene end by 5 bases; junction bases not matched to a gene: 5. CDR1 SGHTA and CDR2 FQGNSA come from the germline V gene. The CDR3 has 16 residues. Here the CDR3 DNA reads TGTGCCAGCAGCTTGACTAGCGGGGGGACAGGAGATACGCAGTATTTT. It specifies CASSLTSGGTGDTQYF.

The V and J genes are TRBV10-3 and TRBJ2-1; 7 nucleotides line up with TRBD2. The V gene's germline CDR1 is ENHRY and CDR2 SYGVKD. The CDR3 contains 16 residues. V was pared by 0 bases and J by 4 bases, with 6 bases of the junction left unmatched. In DNA form, the CDR3 reads TGTGCCATCAGTGAGTCGGCTAGCGGTATTTACAATGAGCAGTTCTTC. This encodes CAISESASGIYNEQFF.

V usage is TRBV7-2 and J usage is TRBJ1-1, with TRBD1 identical over 8 bases. CDR3 size: 15 residues. Germline CDR1 reads SGHTA; CDR2 reads FQGNSA. With 4 bases clipped from V and 7 bases from J, the junction kept 11 bases outside the gene matches. The chain's CDR3 is CASSSPGQGGVEAFF. CDR3 sequence (DNA): TGTGCCAGCAGCTCCCCCGGACAGGGTGGCGTTGAAGCTTTCTTT.

The chain links TRBV19 to TRBJ2-2; perhaps TRBD2 as D (6 bases). V dropped 1 base and J dropped 7 bases, with 10 bases sitting between them. This CDR3 is built from 14 residues. Germline-derived CDR1 and CDR2 are LNHDA and SQIVND (reference sequence). CDR3 DNA: TGTGCCAGTAGTATAGCGGGAGACGGCGGGGAGCTGTTTTTT. This sequence encodes CASSIAGDGGELFF. Full variable domain (missing parts from reference TRBV19 and TRBJ2-2): DGGITQSPKYLFRKEGQNVTLSCEQNLNHDAMYWYRQDPGQGLRLIYYSQIVNDFQKGDIAEGYSVSREKKESFPLTVTSAQKNPTAFYLCASSIAGDGGELFFGEGSRLTVL.

The chain links TRBV9 to TRBJ2-1, with a tentative D call TRBD2 (7 bases). Between the trimmed V and J ends, which lost 0 bases and 7 bases, there was a span of 14 bases. The CDR3 is 15 amino acids. Germline CDR1 and CDR2: SGDLS and YYNGEE. The CDR3 sequence is CASSVDRGGANEQFF. CDR3 in DNA: TGTGCCAGCAGCGTAGATCGAGGGGGGGCGAATGAGCAGTTCTTC. Full variable domain (outside the CDR3, taken from reference TRBV9 and TRBJ2-1): DSGVTQTPKHLITATGQRVTLRCSPRSGDLSVYWYQQSLDQGLQFLIQYYNGEERAKGNILERFSAQQFPDLHSELNLSSLELGDSALYFCASSVDRGGANEQFFGPGTRLTVL.

The V gene is TRBV27, the J gene TRBJ1-6, with 10 bases lining up with TRBD1. The V gene end was trimmed by 5 bases and the J gene end by 5 bases; junction bases not matched to a gene: 6. CDR1 MNHEY and CDR2 SMNVEV come from the germline V gene (reference sequence). This CDR3 is built from 16 residues. The CDR3 DNA is TGTGCCAGCAGTCCTGGGACAGGGGCGGATAATTCACCCCTCCACTTT. Translated, it gives CASSPGTGADNSPLHF.

The chain carries TRBV6-1 and TRBJ1-5; no clear D gene. The CDR3 runs 13 residues. CDR1 is MNHNS and CDR2 is SASEGT in the germline V gene. Trimming removed 3 bases from V and 6 bases from J, with 9 bases in between. The CDR3 DNA sequence: TGTGCCAGCAGTGACGGGGAGAGTCAGCCCCAGCATTTT. It translates to CASSDGESQPQHF.

V is TRBV12-5 and J is TRBJ1-6; D is possibly TRBD1 (6 bases). The germline CDR1 and CDR2 sequences are LGHNT and FRNRAP. This CDR3 has 16 amino acids. V was clipped by 1 base and J by 7 bases, with 14 bases between them. The CDR3 DNA reads as TGTGCTAGTGGTTTGGATCAACAGGGCGCCAATTCACCCCTCCACTTT. As protein: CASGLDQQGANSPLHF.

This rearrangement joins TRBV15 to TRBJ1-5; 9 nucleotides line up with TRBD1. J lost 7 bases, V lost 5 bases, and 9 bases had no gene match. This CDR3 has 15 residues. Germline CDR1 and CDR2: LNHNV and YYDKDF (reference sequence). CDR3 sequence (DNA): TGTGCCACCAGCTCGGACAGGGGAATATGGCAGCCCCAGCATTTT. It specifies CATSSDRGIWQPQHF.

The chain employs TRBV13 and TRBJ2-1; 12 bases match TRBD2. J was trimmed by 8 bases and V by 4 bases; bases with no gene match: 9. Germline lookup yields CDR1 PRHDT and CDR2 FYEKMQ (reference sequence). This CDR3 is 16 amino acids long. CDR3 loop: CASSYQTSGSFDEQFF. CDR3 DNA: TGTGCCAGCAGCTACCAGACTAGCGGGAGTTTTGATGAGCAGTTCTTC. The entire variable domain, with the rest obtained from reference TRBV13 and TRBJ2-1, is as follows: AAGVIQSPRHLIKEKRETATLKCYPIPRHDTVYWYQQGPGQDPQFLISFYEKMQSDKGSIPDRFSAQQFSDYHSELNMSSLELGDSALYFCASSYQTSGSFDEQFFGPGTRLTVL.

The chain is built from TRBV5-1 and TRBJ2-7; D perhaps matches TRBD1 (5 bases). Trimming left V 4 bases short and J 4 bases short, with 15 bases between. This CDR3 has 14 amino acids. CDR1 is SGHRS, CDR2 YFSETQ, per germline. DNA for the CDR3: TGCGCCAGCAGCGCGTCCCGGCAGGGTTACGAGCAGTACTTC. Protein sequence: CASSASRQGYEQYF.

The J gene is TRBJ2-2, the V gene TRBV28; 11 nucleotides align to TRBD2. J was trimmed by 0 bases and V by 0 bases; bases with no gene match: 3. CDR1 and CDR2 (germline): MDHEN, SYDVKM. This CDR3 is 18 amino acids long. Written as DNA, the CDR3 is TGTGCCAGCAGTTTATGGGGGACTAGCGGCGCGAACACCGGGGAGCTGTTTTTT. It yields the protein CASSLWGTSGANTGELFF.